This T cell receptor beta chain was sequenced during a study of cytomegalovirus exposure and HLA in healthy donors. Study outcomes and limitations: Researchers reported in a later analysis that a missense DCLRE1C variant was tied to TCR beta V- and J-gene trimming. Three of the chains that were CMV-associated were confirmed in vitro to be specific for CMV antigens.

The CDR3 runs 13 residues. Germline lookup yields CDR1 SGHRS and CDR2 YFSETQ. V gave up 3 bases and J gave up 8 bases, with 14 bases separating them. The PCR ran on 60 Vbeta and 13 Jbeta primers. Data came from immunoSEQ multiplex PCR; TCRdb stores just in-frame clones and leaves some out. Of around 120,000 clones in the sample, roughly 79% were seen once. As for this clone: Its antigen remains unknown.

The chain couples TRBV5-1 to TRBJ1-2; a weak D match, TRBD1 (5 bases). Sequencing was performed on PBMCs. The sequence came from a middle-aged woman in good health and CMV-seronegative. Written as DNA, the CDR3 is TGCGCCAGCAGCTCCCCGGGAGGGGAAGGCTACACCTTC. Its protein product is CASSSPGGEGYTF.